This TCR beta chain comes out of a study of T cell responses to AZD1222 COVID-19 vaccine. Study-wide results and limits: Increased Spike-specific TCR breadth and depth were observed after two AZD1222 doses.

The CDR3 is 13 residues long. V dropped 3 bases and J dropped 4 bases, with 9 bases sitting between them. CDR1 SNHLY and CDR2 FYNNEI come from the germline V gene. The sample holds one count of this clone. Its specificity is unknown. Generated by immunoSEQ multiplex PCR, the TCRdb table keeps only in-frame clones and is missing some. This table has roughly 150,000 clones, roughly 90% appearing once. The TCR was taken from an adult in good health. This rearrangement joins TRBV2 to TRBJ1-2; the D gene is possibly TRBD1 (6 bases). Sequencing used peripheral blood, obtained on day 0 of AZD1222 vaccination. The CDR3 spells CASSDGRGYGYTF. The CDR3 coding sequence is TGTGCCAGCAGTGACGGCAGGGGCTATGGCTACACCTTC.